These T cell receptor beta chains were read from a single sample in a study of T cell responses to AZD1222 COVID-19 vaccine. Assay used: immunoSEQ multiplex PCR; TCRdb lists only in-frame clones, some missing. The sample includes approximately 160,000 clones, 90% to 95% of them seen just once. Source: peripheral blood, taken 28 days after the second AZD1222 dose. These receptors originate from an adult who received the AZD1222 COVID-19 vaccine. Both conserved end residues are trimmed from each CDR3. The order of the fields is J gene, CDR3 length, V gene, CDR3 protein.

TRBJ2-1 | 12 | TRBV7-8 | ASSPRLEYNEQF
TRBJ2-5 | 13 | TRBV28 | ASSFWGRGQETQY
TRBJ2-7 | 15 | TRBV4-1 | ASSQGFLGGRTYEQY
TRBJ1-2 | 13 | TRBV10-1 | ASVVLGRGQVGYT
TRBJ1-6 | 14 | TRBV15 | ATSRAISSYNSPLH
TRBJ1-1 | 9 | TRBV12-3/TRBV12-4 | ASSLHTEAF
TRBJ1-1 | 19 | TRBV30 | AWIGRDRERGMGLMNTEAF
TRBJ2-7 | 10 | TRBV2 | ASQTGTYEQY
TRBJ2-5 | 13 | TRBV6-6 | ASSYWASGQETQY
TRBJ2-7 | 13 | TRBV4-1 | ASSQRLADYYEQY
TRBJ2-7 | 9 | TRBV7-8 | ASMMGYEQY
TRBJ1-6 | 12 | TRBV5-4 | ASSSSATGSPLH
TRBJ1-6 | 13 | TRBV4-1 | ASSPGTPRGSPLH
TRBJ1-2 | 13 | TRBV29-1 | SVMTTGTLNYGYT
TRBJ2-1 | 13 | TRBV28 | ASSFGRELYNEQF
TRBJ2-1 | 17 | TRBV30 | AWMDVGLAGVGSYNEQF
TRBJ2-7 | 12 | TRBV7-9 | ASTATSGVNEQY
TRBJ1-5 | 15 | TRBV28 | ASSPWARDISNQPQH
TRBJ1-5 | 10 | TRBV12-3/TRBV12-4 | ASRVLGQPQH
TRBJ2-7 | 12 | TRBV19 | ASSPGDSSYEQY
TRBJ2-1 | 9 | TRBV12-3/TRBV12-4 | ASSYHNEQF
TRBJ2-2 | 15 | TRBV9 | ASSVGGGTAHAGELF
TRBJ2-2 | 14 | TRBV6-1 | ASSGHTRDYAGELF
TRBJ1-1 | 10 | TRBV6-6 | ASSKSDIEAF
TRBJ2-7 | 12 | TRBV18 | ASSPGTGPGEQY
TRBJ1-4 | 13 | TRBV13 | ASSLGADWNEKLF
TRBJ1-3 | 13 | TRBV4-1 | ASSQPRIPGNTIY
TRBJ2-3 | 15 | TRBV5-1 | ASSLAVSGRVTDTQY
TRBJ1-1 | 11 | TRBV27 | ASSFYVNTEAF
TRBJ1-4 | 10 | TRBV4-3 | ASRRGGEKLF
TRBJ1-1 | 13 | TRBV4-1 | ASSQDNRPPTEAF
TRBJ2-5 | 15 | TRBV7-8 | ASSLDTGGVELKTQY
TRBJ1-1 | 10 | TRBV7-9 | ASSTPITEAF
TRBJ1-1 | 12 | TRBV6-5 | ASSRTDMNTEAF
TRBJ1-1 | 13 | TRBV2 | ASKEGGSGWTEAF
TRBJ2-7 | 11 | TRBV7-9 | ASSHTDRYEQY
TRBJ2-7 | 12 | TRBV10-3 | AISERDSTYEQY
TRBJ2-3 | 11 | TRBV5-1 | ASSRQGSDTQY
TRBJ2-2 | 9 | TRBV20-1 | SAPVMGELF